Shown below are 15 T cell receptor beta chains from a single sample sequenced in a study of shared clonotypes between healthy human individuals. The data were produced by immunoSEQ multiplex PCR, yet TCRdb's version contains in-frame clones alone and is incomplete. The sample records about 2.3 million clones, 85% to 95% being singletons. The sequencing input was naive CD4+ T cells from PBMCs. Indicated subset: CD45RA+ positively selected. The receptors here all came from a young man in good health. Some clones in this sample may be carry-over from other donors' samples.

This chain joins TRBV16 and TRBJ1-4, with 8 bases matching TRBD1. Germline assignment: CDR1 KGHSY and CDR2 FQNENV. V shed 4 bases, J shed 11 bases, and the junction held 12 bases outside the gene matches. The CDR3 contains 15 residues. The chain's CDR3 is CASSPGQGGWTKLFF. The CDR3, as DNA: TGTGCCAGCAGCCCTGGACAGGGAGGATGGACTAAACTGTTTTTT. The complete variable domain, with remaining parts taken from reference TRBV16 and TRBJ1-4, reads GEEVAQTPKHLVRGEGQKAKLYCAPIKGHSYVFWYQQVLKNEFKFLISFQNENVFDETGMPKERFSAKCLPNSPCSLEIQATKLEDSAVYFCASSPGQGGWTKLFFGSGTQLSVL.

In DNA form, the CDR3 reads TGCGCCAGCAGCTTATCGACAGGGGGCTCTGAAAAACTGTTTTTT. Translated: CASSLSTGGSEKLFF. The chain carries TRBV5-1 and TRBJ1-4, with 10 bases aligning to TRBD1. After removal of 2 bases from V and 7 bases from J, the junction contained 5 bases not matched to a gene. The CDR3 extends over 15 amino acids. Germline-derived CDR1 and CDR2 are SGHRS and YFSETQ.

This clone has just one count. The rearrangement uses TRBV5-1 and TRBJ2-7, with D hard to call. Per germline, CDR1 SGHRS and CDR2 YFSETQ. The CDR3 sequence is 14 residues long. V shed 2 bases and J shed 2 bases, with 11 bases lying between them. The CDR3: CASSFTDNAYEQYF. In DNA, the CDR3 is TGCGCCAGCAGCTTTACCGACAATGCCTACGAGCAGTACTTC.

CDR3 sequence reads: CASSSPQGSGANVLTF. The CDR3 DNA reads as TGTGCCAGCAGTTCCCCGCAGGGCTCTGGGGCCAACGTCCTGACTTTC. This sequence joins TRBV6-6 and TRBJ2-6, with a possible D match to TRBD1 (5 bases). The CDR3 is made up of 16 amino acids. CDR1 MNHNY and CDR2 SVGAGI come from the germline V gene (reference sequence). Trimming left V 4 bases short and J 0 bases short, with 10 bases between.

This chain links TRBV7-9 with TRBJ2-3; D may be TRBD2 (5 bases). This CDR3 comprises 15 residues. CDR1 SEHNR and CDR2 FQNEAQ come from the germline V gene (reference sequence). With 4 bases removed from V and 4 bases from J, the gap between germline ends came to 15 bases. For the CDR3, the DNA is TGTGCCAGCAGCTGGGTTGGACTTGACTCAGATACGCAGTATTTT. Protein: CASSWVGLDSDTQYF. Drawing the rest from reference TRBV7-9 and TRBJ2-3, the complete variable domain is DTGVSQNPRHKITKRGQNVTFRCDPISEHNRLYWYRQTLGQGPEFLTYFQNEAQLEKSRLLSDRFSAERPKGSFSTLEIQRTEQGDSAMYLCASSWVGLDSDTQYFGPGTRLTVL.

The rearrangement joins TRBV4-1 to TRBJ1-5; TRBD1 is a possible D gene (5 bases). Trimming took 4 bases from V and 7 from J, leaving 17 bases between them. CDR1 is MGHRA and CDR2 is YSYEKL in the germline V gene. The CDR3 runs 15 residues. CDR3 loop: CASSPFGGGAQPQHF. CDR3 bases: TGCGCCAGCAGCCCCTTCGGCGGGGGAGCCCAGCCCCAGCATTTT.

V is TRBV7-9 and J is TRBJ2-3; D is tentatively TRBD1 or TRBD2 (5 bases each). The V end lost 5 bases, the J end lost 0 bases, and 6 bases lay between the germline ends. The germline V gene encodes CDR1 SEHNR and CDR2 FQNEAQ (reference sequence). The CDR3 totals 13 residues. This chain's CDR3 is CASSRDSTDTQYF. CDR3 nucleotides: TGTGCCAGCAGCAGGGACAGCACAGATACGCAGTATTTT.

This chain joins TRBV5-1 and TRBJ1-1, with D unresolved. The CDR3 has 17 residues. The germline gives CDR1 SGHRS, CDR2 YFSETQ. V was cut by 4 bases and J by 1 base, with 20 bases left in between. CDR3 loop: CASSVGSLRTRNTEAFF. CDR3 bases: TGCGCCAGCAGCGTTGGGTCCCTACGGACGAGGAACACTGAAGCTTTCTTT.

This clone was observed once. CDR3 sequence: CASSLAFFEQYF. The CDR3 DNA reads as TGTGCCAGCAGCTTAGCGTTTTTCGAGCAGTACTTC. The chain has TRBV7-9 and TRBJ2-7; D gene ambiguous. Trimming took off 0 bases at V and 6 bases at J, with 6 bases between the two ends. The CDR3 sequence is 12 residues long. CDR1 SEHNR and CDR2 FQNEAQ come from the germline V gene (reference sequence).

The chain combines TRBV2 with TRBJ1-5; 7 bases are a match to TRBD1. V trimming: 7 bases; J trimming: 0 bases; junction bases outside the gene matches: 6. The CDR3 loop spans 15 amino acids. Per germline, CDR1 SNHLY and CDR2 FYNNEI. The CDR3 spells CASKGTDYSNQPQHF. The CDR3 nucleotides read TGTGCCAGCAAAGGGACAGACTATAGCAATCAGCCCCAGCATTTT. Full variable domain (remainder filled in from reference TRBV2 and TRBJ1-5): EPEVTQTPSHQVTQMGQEVILRCVPISNHLYFYWYRQILGQKVEFLVSFYNNEISEKSEIFDDQFSVERPDGSNFTLKIRSTKLEDSAMYFCASKGTDYSNQPQHFGDGTRLSIL.

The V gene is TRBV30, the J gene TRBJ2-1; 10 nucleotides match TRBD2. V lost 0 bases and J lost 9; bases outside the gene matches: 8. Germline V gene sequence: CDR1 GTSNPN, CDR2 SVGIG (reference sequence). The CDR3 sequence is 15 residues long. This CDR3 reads CAWSVLQLAGAEQFF. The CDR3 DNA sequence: TGTGCCTGGAGTGTGTTGCAGCTAGCGGGAGCTGAGCAGTTCTTC.

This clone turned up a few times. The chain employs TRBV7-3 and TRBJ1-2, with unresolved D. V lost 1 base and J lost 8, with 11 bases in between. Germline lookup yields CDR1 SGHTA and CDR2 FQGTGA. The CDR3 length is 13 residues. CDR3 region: CASSLMAGRGYTF. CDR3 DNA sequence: TGTGCCAGCAGCTTAATGGCAGGTAGAGGCTACACCTTC.

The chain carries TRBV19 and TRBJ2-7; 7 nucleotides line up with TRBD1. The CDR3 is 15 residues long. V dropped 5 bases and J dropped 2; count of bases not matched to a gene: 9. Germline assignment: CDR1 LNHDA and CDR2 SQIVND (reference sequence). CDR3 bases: TGTGCCAGTAGTGCACAGGGACAGTCCACCTACGAGCAGTACTTC. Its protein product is CASSAQGQSTYEQYF.

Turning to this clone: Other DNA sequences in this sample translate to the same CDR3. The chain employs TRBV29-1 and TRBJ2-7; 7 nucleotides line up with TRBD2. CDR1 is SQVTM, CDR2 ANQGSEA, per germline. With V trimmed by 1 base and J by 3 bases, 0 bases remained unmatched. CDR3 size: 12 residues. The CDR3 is CSVEASGYEQYF. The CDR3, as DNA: TGCAGCGTTGAAGCTAGCGGCTACGAGCAGTACTTC.

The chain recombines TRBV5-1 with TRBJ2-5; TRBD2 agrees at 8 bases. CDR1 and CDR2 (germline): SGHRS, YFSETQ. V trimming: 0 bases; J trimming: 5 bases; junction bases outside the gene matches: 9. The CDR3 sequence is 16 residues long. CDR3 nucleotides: TGCGCCAGCAGCTTGGATCCCGGGAGGGCCGGCGAGACCCAGTACTTC. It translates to CASSLDPGRAGETQYF. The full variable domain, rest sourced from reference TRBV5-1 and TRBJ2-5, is KAGVTQTPRYLIKTRGQQVTLSCSPISGHRSVSWYQQTPGQGLQFLFEYFSETQRNKGNFPGRFSGRQFSNSRSEMNVSTLELGDSALYLCASSLDPGRAGETQYFGPGTRLLVL.